This TCR beta chain is drawn from a study of OX40 agonist ivuxolimab in advanced cancers. Across the study: While on treatment, patients had intravenous ivuxolimab at 0.01 to 10 mg/kg every 2 weeks.

The CDR3 sequence is 11 residues long. Looked up from germline, CDR1 is SGHVS and CDR2 is FNYEAQ. The V end was cut by 7 bases, the J end by 6 bases, with 8 bases between. Generated by immunoSEQ multiplex PCR, the TCRdb table keeps only in-frame clones and is missing some. The sample has tens of thousands of clones, about 93% seen once. This clonotype was sampled from an adult with an advanced solid tumor such as melanoma, head and neck, liver or kidney cancer. The sample in question was CD4+ or CD8+ T cells sorted from blood, obtained in a trial of the OX40 agonist ivuxolimab. The chain carries TRBV7-6 and TRBJ2-3; no clear D. The CDR3 nucleotides read TGTGCCAGCAAAAACGGGGATACGCAGTATTTT. Translation: CASKNGDTQYF.